This T cell receptor beta chain was obtained from a study of neoadjuvant nivolumab and ipilimumab in lung cancer (dated by TCRdb to 2018 to 2021). Describing the broader study: Nivolumab was given at 3 mg/kg intravenously on days 1, 15 and 29, and the combination arm added ipilimumab 1 mg/kg on day 1 only. The primary endpoint of the trial was the rate of major pathologic response (MPR) in the intention-to-treat population of each study arm. Of the roughly 45 patients with operable NSCLC treated in the trial, around 23 were randomized to nivolumab monotherapy and some 21 to nivolumab plus ipilimumab. TCR repertoires were compared between pretherapy (baseline) peripheral blood and tumors resected at surgery after neoadjuvant immune checkpoint blockade. Seven patients had matched pretherapy and resected tumor pairs analyzed, with four treated with nivolumab and three with nivolumab plus ipilimumab. General conclusions and limits of the study: No significant correlation was found between TCR clonality and pathologic tumor regression, and only one major-pathologic-response sample was available for the clonality analysis. TCR richness and clonality were greater in resected tumors than in tumor-adjacent uninvolved lung, and increases were seen in more dual-therapy-treated tumors. From pretherapy to surgery, increases in tumor T-cell richness and clonality were observed in three of three dual-therapy tumors but in only two of four nivolumab-treated tumors. A small number of samples was subjected to TCR sequencing. Richness in tumors resected after neoadjuvant therapy showed a positive correlation with pretherapy blood TCR richness (Spearman R ≈ 0.79).

The receptor library was made with the immunoSEQ multiplex PCR assay. The study's own analysis went as follows. Repertoires were summarized in terms of richness and clonality, and significantly expanded and contracted clones between pre- and post-therapy samples were identified. TCRdb re-hosts the immuneACCESS table, in-frame sequences only. Its copies lack some clones; in the studies checked, an unresolved V gene accounts for under half of them, and the cause for the rest is not known. The DNA gave D and trimming, while V, J and clone size come from that table. Across this sample there are 4,500 to 5,000 clones, with over 60% seen only once. The ten most abundant clones make up 3.3% of the sample. The CDR3 covers 16 residues, taking in both the cysteine and the phenylalanine. CDR3 DNA is the only sequence kept; it has 48 bases, read in frame from the first base. Trimming removed 1 base from V and 4 bases from J, leaving 13 bases between the germline ends. Sequences MGHRA (CDR1) and YSYEKL (CDR2) are obtained from the germline V gene.

The sample's time point, from its label and the paper: at surgical resection after neoadjuvant nivolumab +/- ipilimumab. The samples were obtained from NEOSTAR, a phase 2 randomized trial that tested neoadjuvant nivolumab or nivolumab plus ipilimumab, followed by surgery, in operable NSCLC. Uninvolved lung adjacent to the tumor was collected at resection and used as a matched non-tumor comparison for the TCR repertoires of resected tumors. Note on this clone: Its recognized antigen is unknown. Per-base qualities were not stored, and no clone one base away is much larger.

This sequence uses TRBV4-1 and TRBJ2-2, and perhaps TRBD2 as D gene, on 6 matching bases. This TCR came from an adult with non-small cell lung cancer. Some clones in this sample may be carry-over from other donors' samples. The sample in question was normal lung tissue adjacent to the tumor, obtained after neoadjuvant nivolumab, alone or with ipilimumab, at or shortly before surgery. For the CDR3, the sequence is CASSQVQGLLTGELFF. Here is the DNA: TGCGCCAGCAGCCAAGTTCAGGGACTTCTCACCGGGGAGCTGTTTTTT.